Given below is one T cell receptor (beta chain) in context. Its antigen remains unidentified. This entry belongs to a study of Tregs in tolerant kidney transplant recipients. Study-wide results and limits: Changing PCR primers prevented nucleotide comparison between some patients' samples.

Here immunoSEQ multiplex PCR was the method, and the copy in TCRdb shows in-frame clones only, minus some. The data hold under 95,000 clones, with less than 95% observed a single time. The source material was Tregs from blood, sampled before the transplant. This clonotype was obtained from a human donor who received a combined kidney and bone marrow transplant.

The DNA for the CDR3 is TGCGCCAGCAGCCTACGGACGGGTGAATATGGCTACACCTTC. Translated: CASSLRTGEYGYTF. The chain uses TRBV5-1 and TRBJ1-2; D gene unclear. The CDR3 loop spans 14 amino acids. Germline values: CDR1 SGHRS, CDR2 YFSETQ. V was clipped by 4 bases and J by 5 bases, with 15 bases between them.